These 3 T cell receptor beta chains were all obtained from the same sample, sequenced in a study of blood T cell repertoires in COVID-19. This table comes from immunoSEQ multiplex PCR, and its TCRdb copy is limited to in-frame clones, with some not included. Of about 220,000 clones in the sample, about 87% were seen once. Sequenced sample: PBMCs or T cells enriched from blood (not recorded which). Source of these receptors: a woman aged 25 to 39 who had recovered from COVID-19.

This rearrangement joins TRBV6-5 to TRBJ2-2; tentative D call: TRBD2 (6 bases). The CDR3 length is 15 residues. CDR1 is MNHEY, CDR2 SVGAGI, per germline. V was cut by 6 bases and J by 1 base, with 12 bases left in between. This chain's CDR3 is CASRTVGGNTGELFF. The CDR3 DNA reads TGTGCCAGCAGGACGGTGGGGGGGAACACCGGGGAGCTGTTTTTT.

This chain uses TRBV15 with TRBJ2-7; D possibly corresponds to TRBD2 (6 bases). This CDR3 region has 12 residues. Germline V lookup: CDR1 LNHNV, CDR2 YYDKDF (reference sequence). Trimming took 5 bases from V and 4 from J, leaving 9 bases between them. CDR3 bases: TGTGCCACCAGCTGGCGGGGTTACGAGCAGTACTTC. Its protein is CATSWRGYEQYF.

The chain joins TRBV5-1 to TRBJ2-5, with TRBD2 identical over 7 bases. The germline CDR1 and CDR2 sequences are SGHRS and YFSETQ. V shed 0 bases and J 2 bases; nucleotides not matched to a gene: 10. This CDR3 comprises 17 residues. CDR3 in amino acids: CASSLGVSSGAQETQYF. The CDR3 bases are TGCGCCAGCAGCTTGGGAGTGTCAAGCGGGGCTCAAGAGACCCAGTACTTC. The variable domain in full, completed from reference TRBV5-1 and TRBJ2-5, reads KAGVTQTPRYLIKTRGQQVTLSCSPISGHRSVSWYQQTPGQGLQFLFEYFSETQRNKGNFPGRFSGRQFSNSRSEMNVSTLELGDSALYLCASSLGVSSGAQETQYFGPGTRLLVL.